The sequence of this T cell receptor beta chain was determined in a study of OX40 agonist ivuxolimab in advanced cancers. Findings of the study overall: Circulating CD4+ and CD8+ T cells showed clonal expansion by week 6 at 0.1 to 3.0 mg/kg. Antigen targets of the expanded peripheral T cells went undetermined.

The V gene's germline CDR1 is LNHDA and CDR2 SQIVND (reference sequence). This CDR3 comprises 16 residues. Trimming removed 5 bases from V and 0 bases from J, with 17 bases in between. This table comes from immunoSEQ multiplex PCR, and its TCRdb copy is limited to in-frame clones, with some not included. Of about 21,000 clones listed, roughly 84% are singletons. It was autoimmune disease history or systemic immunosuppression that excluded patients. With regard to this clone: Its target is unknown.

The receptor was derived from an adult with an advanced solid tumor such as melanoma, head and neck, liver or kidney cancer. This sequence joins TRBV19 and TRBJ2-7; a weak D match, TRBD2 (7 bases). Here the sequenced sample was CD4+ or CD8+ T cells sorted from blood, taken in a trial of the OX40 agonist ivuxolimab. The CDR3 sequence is CASSWGGAAGSYEQYF. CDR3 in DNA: TGTGCCAGTAGTTGGGGGGGCGCGGCGGGCTCCTACGAGCAGTACTTC.